This T cell receptor beta chain was observed in a study of cytomegalovirus exposure and HLA in healthy donors. Study results and limitations: TCR association rates varied by HLA locus in a later analysis, with DRB1 highest and HLA-C lowest. Presence/absence comparisons presumed near-even sequencing depth among donors.

The primer mix had 60 Vbeta and 13 Jbeta primers. Some clones are missing from TCRdb's copy, which holds only in-frame ones; the method was immunoSEQ multiplex PCR. The sample includes around 50,000 clones, approximately 70% of them seen just once. About this clone: Its specificity is unknown.

Sequenced material: PBMCs. The TCR sequence derives from a woman aged 50 to 60 in good health and CMV-seropositive.

The CDR3 coding sequence is TGTGCCAGCAGACAATTAGGGGTCCCCGACTCTGGAAACACCATATATTTT. Protein sequence: CASRQLGVPDSGNTIYF. The chain has TRBV7-2 and TRBJ1-3, with D tentatively TRBD1 (5 bases). Germline CDR1 and CDR2: SGHTA and FQGNSA. V lost 6 bases and J lost 0, with 18 bases in between. The CDR3 totals 17 residues.